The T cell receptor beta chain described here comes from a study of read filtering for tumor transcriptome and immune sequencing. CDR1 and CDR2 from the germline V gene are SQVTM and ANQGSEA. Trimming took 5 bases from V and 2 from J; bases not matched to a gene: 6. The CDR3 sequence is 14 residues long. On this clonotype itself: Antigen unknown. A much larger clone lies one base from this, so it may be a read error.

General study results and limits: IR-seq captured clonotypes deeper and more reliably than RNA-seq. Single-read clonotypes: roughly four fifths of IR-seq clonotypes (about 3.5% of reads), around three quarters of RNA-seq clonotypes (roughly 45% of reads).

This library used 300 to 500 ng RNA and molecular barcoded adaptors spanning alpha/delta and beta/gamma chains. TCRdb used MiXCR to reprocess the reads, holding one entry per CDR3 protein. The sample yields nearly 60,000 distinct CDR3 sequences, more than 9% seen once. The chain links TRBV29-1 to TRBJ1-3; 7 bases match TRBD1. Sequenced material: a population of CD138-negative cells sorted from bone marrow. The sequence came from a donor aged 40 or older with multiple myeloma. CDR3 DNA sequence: TGCAGCGTTAACACCGGGACAGCTGGAAACACCATATATTTT. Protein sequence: CSVNTGTAGNTIYF.